This record looks at one T cell receptor (beta chain) sequence and its context. TCRdb redid the calling of the 5' RACE reads with MiXCR, one entry per CDR3 protein. The table has about 440,000 distinct CDR3 sequences, 20% seen once; the top ten hold roughly 8%. Germline-derived CDR1 and CDR2 are MNHEY and SVGEGT. V lost 7 bases to trimming and J lost 4 bases, with 17 bases between them. CDR3 length: 15 amino acids. The record originates from a study of T-cell memory formation after mild COVID-19. Material: PBMCs or a T cell subset sorted from them (not recorded which). The source of this sequence is an adult woman who had mild COVID-19 (a few samples of this study predate the infection). Cell type and time point are not known. The V call is TRBV6-2 or TRBV6-3, the J call TRBJ2-1; D call uncertain. CDR3 region: CASTSRAASYNEQFF. The CDR3 DNA is TGTGCCAGCACCTCACGGGCGGCATCGTACAATGAGCAGTTCTTC.